A selection of T cell receptor beta chains follows, all from one sample in a study of T cells in Graves' hyperthyroidism and ophthalmopathy. Via MiXCR, TCRdb re-called the multiplex PCR reads, giving one row per CDR3 protein. The data show about 350,000 distinct CDR3 sequences, about a sixth seen once. Material: blood. The receptors here all came from a woman aged 25-40 years with Graves' hyperthyroidism that later progressed to Graves' ophthalmopathy. CDR3s include the opening cysteine and the closing phenylalanine or tryptophan. The D gene is left open where the match is weak. Clone sizes are given selectively: once, few, many, or a class where the clone is expanded.

V gene	D gene	J gene	clone size	CDR3 protein	CDR3 DNA
TRBV27	NA	TRBJ2-7	many	CASSLHTPLSSYEQYF	TGTGCCAGCAGTCTCCATACCCCTTTAAGCTCCTACGAGCAGTACTTC
TRBV11-3	NA	TRBJ2-2	many	CASSQGGELFF	TGTGCCAGCAGTCAAGGCGGGGAGCTGTTTTTT
TRBV18	TRBD1	TRBJ2-7	many	CASSLTGPSSYEQYF	TGTGCCAGCTCGCTGACAGGGCCCTCCTCCTACGAGCAGTACTTC
TRBV6-1	TRBD1	TRBJ1-1	many	CASRKGQGNTEAFF	TGTGCCAGCAGGAAGGGACAGGGAAATACTGAAGCTTTCTTT
TRBV11-2	TRBD2	TRBJ2-1	few	CASSLLAGEYNEQFF	TGTGCCAGCAGCTTGCTAGCGGGGGAATACAATGAGCAGTTCTTC
TRBV5-1	NA	TRBJ2-2	NA	CASSLYGGDTGELFF	TGCGCCAGCAGCTTGTACGGAGGAGACACCGGGGAGCTGTTTTTT
TRBV5-1	NA	TRBJ2-7	NA	CASSPGGGWQLEQYF	TGCGCCAGCAGCCCCGGTGGAGGCTGGCAGTTGGAGCAGTACTTC
TRBV19	NA	TRBJ1-2	few	CASSRRTVVYGYTF	TGTGCCAGTAGTAGAAGGACGGTGGTCTATGGCTACACCTTC
TRBV10-2	NA	TRBJ1-1	NA	CASSIQVTEAFF	TGCGCCAGCAGTATTCAGGTCACGGAAGCTTTCTTT
TRBV4-1	TRBD1	TRBJ2-6	few	CASSHPGQGRANVLTF	TGCGCCAGCAGCCACCCGGGACAGGGGAGAGCCAACGTCCTGACTTTC
TRBV10-2	NA	TRBJ2-7	many	CASSEINAAGEQYF	TGCGCCAGCAGTGAGATAAACGCGGCGGGGGAGCAGTACTTC
TRBV19	NA	TRBJ1-4	many	CASSIYGQSNEKLFF	TGTGCCAGTAGTATTTATGGACAGAGTAATGAAAAACTGTTTTTT
TRBV30	NA	TRBJ2-3	many	CAWSEGWAEFTDTQYF	TGTGCCTGGAGTGAGGGTTGGGCGGAATTCACAGATACGCAGTATTTT
TRBV18	NA	TRBJ2-7	few	CASSPARGGYEQYF	TGTGCCAGCTCACCGGCAAGGGGGGGCTACGAGCAGTACTTC
TRBV29-1	NA	TRBJ1-2	many	CSVNLQGYGYTF	TGCAGCGTAAACCTACAGGGATATGGCTACACCTTC
TRBV2	TRBD1	TRBJ2-7	NA	CASSAAGTGYEQYF	TGTGCCAGCAGTGCCGCCGGGACAGGCTACGAGCAGTACTTC
TRBV10-3	TRBD1	TRBJ1-1	many	CAISRTGEINTEAFF	TGTGCCATCAGCCGGACAGGGGAGATTAACACTGAAGCTTTCTTT
TRBV11-2	NA	TRBJ2-6	many	CASSLLVGAFSLGANVLTF	TGTGCCAGCAGCTTACTGGTGGGGGCCTTTTCTCTGGGGGCCAACGTCCTGACTTTC
TRBV9	TRBD2	TRBJ2-3	many	CASSVGLAAFTDTQYF	TGTGCCAGCAGCGTCGGACTAGCGGCGTTCACAGATACGCAGTATTTT
TRBV2	NA	TRBJ2-1	many	CASKTLRTNEQFF	TGTGCCAGCAAAACGCTCAGGACCAATGAGCAGTTCTTC
TRBV29-1	TRBD1	TRBJ2-7	few	CSVVGRGPYEQYF	TGCAGCGTTGTGGGAAGGGGGCCCTACGAGCAGTACTTC
TRBV11-3	NA	TRBJ2-1	many	CASSLEGEQFF	TGTGCCAGCAGCTTAGAGGGTGAGCAGTTCTTC
TRBV2	TRBD1	TRBJ1-2	NA	CASSGWDSGYTF	TGTGCCAGCAGTGGCTGGGACAGTGGCTACACCTTC
TRBV11-2	TRBD2	TRBJ2-1	many	CASSFLAGVSSEQFF	TGTGCCAGCAGCTTTCTAGCGGGAGTTTCTAGTGAGCAGTTCTTC
TRBV4-1	NA	TRBJ2-1	NA	CASSPAVGTYNEQFF	TGCGCCAGCAGCCCAGCGGTTGGGACCTACAATGAGCAGTTCTTC
TRBV28	NA	TRBJ2-1	many	CASTAGRSSYNEQFF	TGTGCCAGCACGGCGGGACGGAGCTCCTACAATGAGCAGTTCTTC
TRBV19	NA	TRBJ2-6	many	CASSLGEKSTSGANVLTF	TGTGCCAGTAGCCTCGGGGAGAAATCAACCTCTGGGGCCAACGTCCTGACTTTC
TRBV5-1	NA	TRBJ1-6	NA	CASSLEAVSGNSPLHF	TGCGCCAGCAGCTTGGAGGCAGTATCGGGCAATTCACCCCTCCACTTT
TRBV28	TRBD1	TRBJ1-4	few	CASSQGTGTTNEKLFF	TGTGCCAGCAGCCAAGGGACAGGAACAACTAATGAAAAACTGTTTTTT
TRBV7-2	NA	TRBJ1-5	NA	CASSPRPINQPQHF	TGTGCCAGCAGCCCGAGGCCGATTAATCAGCCCCAGCATTTT
TRBV6-2/TRBV6-3	TRBD1	TRBJ2-3	NA	CASSEGTGVSTQYF	TGTGCCAGCAGCGAGGGGACAGGGGTGTCTACGCAGTATTTT
TRBV20-1	NA	TRBJ2-1	NA	CSARDPARRHNEQFF	TGCAGTGCTAGAGATCCGGCGCGGAGGCACAATGAGCAGTTCTTC
TRBV3-1	NA	TRBJ2-7	many	CASSTRGLSYEQYF	TGTGCCAGCAGCACCAGGGGCCTCTCCTACGAGCAGTACTTC
TRBV27	TRBD1	TRBJ1-5	many	CASSWTGSQPQHF	TGTGCCAGCAGTTGGACAGGGTCGCAGCCCCAGCATTTT
TRBV29-1	NA	TRBJ2-7	few	CSATETYEQYF	TGCAGCGCCACGGAGACCTACGAGCAGTACTTC
TRBV11-2	NA	TRBJ2-1	NA	CASSQDERSMAYNEQFF	TGCGCCAGCAGCCAAGATGAACGGTCAATGGCCTACAATGAGCAGTTCTTC
TRBV4-1	TRBD1	TRBJ1-5	NA	CASSPGQGAFPQPQHF	TGCGCCAGCAGCCCGGGACAGGGGGCTTTTCCTCAGCCCCAGCATTTT
TRBV19	NA	TRBJ2-4	NA	CASSGFSLAKNIQYF	TGTGCCAGTAGTGGCTTTAGTCTAGCCAAAAACATTCAGTACTTC
TRBV9	TRBD1	TRBJ2-5	many	CASSSGTGSGETQYF	TGTGCCAGCAGCTCAGGGACAGGGTCAGGAGAGACCCAGTACTTC
TRBV14	NA	TRBJ2-7	NA	CASSPPWGDPYEQYF	TGTGCCAGCAGCCCACCTTGGGGGGACCCTTACGAGCAGTACTTC
TRBV2	TRBD1	TRBJ1-2	NA	CASSDNRQGRGYTF	TGTGCCAGCAGTGATAACAGACAGGGAAGAGGCTACACCTTC
TRBV2	NA	TRBJ1-4	NA	CASSFQPGVNEKLFF	TGTGCCAGCAGCTTCCAACCGGGAGTGAATGAAAAACTGTTTTTT